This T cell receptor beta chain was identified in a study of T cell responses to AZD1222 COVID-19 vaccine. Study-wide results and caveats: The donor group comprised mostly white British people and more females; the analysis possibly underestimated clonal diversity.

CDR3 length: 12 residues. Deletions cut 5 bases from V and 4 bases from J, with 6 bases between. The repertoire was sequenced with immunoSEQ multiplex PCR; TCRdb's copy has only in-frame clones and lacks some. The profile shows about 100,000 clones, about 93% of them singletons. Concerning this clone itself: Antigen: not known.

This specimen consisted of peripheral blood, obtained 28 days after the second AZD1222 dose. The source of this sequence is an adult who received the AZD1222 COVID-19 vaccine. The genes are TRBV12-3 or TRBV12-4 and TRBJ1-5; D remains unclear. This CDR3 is CASSALNQPQHF. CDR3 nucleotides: TGTGCCAGCAGTGCCTTAAATCAGCCCCAGCATTTT.